This entry is about one TCR beta chain. No antigen is known for it. These data originate in a study of human T cells and chemical hapten exposure. In the study overall: Researchers reported sensitizing a roughly 2 cm by roughly 2 cm upper inner arm skin site with 2% DPC. It was small differences in pooled library volume that mainly caused per-sample TCR yields to vary.

TCRdb redid the calling of the RACE reads with MiXCR, one entry per CDR3 protein. The sample shows some 70,000 distinct CDR3 sequences, 30% to 35% of them seen only once. Study-level findings and limits: The donors suffered from alopecia, so their immune response may not match that of healthy people.

The CDR3 loop spans 13 amino acids. Germline CDR1 LNHNV, CDR2 YYDKDF (reference sequence). Between the trimmed V and J ends, which lost 6 bases and 0 bases, there was a span of 6 bases. Time point here: patch test 1, 2 weeks after DPC sensitization. Treatment of the sample: therapeutic diphenylcyclopropenone sensitization with weekly scalp DPC. It was from unfractionated whole blood that total RNA was extracted. This sample comprised whole blood, obtained in connection with sensitization to the hapten diphenylcyclopropenone (DPC). This TCR came from a man aged 40-49 years with alopecia areata. Some clones in this sample may be carry-over from other donors' samples. This sequence joins TRBV15 and TRBJ1-5; D may be TRBD1 (6 bases). DNA for the CDR3: TGTGCCACCAGGGACAGTAGCAATCAGCCCCAGCATTTT. It is translated as CATRDSSNQPQHF.